The present entry profiles one T cell receptor (beta chain) with its context. Its antigen is not known. The source of the sample is a study of T cell responses to AZD1222 COVID-19 vaccine. Generated by immunoSEQ multiplex PCR, the TCRdb table keeps only in-frame clones and is missing some. The repertoire has about 120,000 clones, 75% to 95% of them found once; the top ten carry 4.2%. General study points: Vaccination with two AZD1222 doses was followed by a rise in Spike-specific TCR breadth and depth. The sample set comprised mostly white British donors with more females, and clonal diversity was possibly underestimated. Samples come after the peak T cell response, not at day 14.

V lost 1 base, J lost 3 bases, and 11 bases stayed unmatched. The CDR3 runs to 17 residues. Per germline, CDR1 LGHDT and CDR2 YNNKEL (reference sequence). Material: peripheral blood, obtained 28 days after the second dose of the MenACWY control vaccine. The rearrangement joins TRBV3-1 (or the pseudogene TRBV3-2) to TRBJ1-1, with TRBD1 matching over 7 bases. This clonotype originated in an adult who received the MenACWY meningococcal vaccine as a control. The CDR3 is CASSQGVTGTRDTEAFF. CDR3 nucleotide sequence: TGTGCCAGCAGCCAAGGAGTGACAGGGACTCGGGACACTGAAGCTTTCTTT.